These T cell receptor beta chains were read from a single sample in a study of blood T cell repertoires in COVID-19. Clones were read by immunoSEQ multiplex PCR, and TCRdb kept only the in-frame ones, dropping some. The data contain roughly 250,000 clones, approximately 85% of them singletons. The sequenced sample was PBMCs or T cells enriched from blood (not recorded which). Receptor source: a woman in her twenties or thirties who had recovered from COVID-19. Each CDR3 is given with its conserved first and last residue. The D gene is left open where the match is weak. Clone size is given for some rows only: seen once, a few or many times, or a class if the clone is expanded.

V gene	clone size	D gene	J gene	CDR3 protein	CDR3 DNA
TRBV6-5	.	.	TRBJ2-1	CASSYSRGYNEQFF	TGTGCCAGCAGTTACTCTAGAGGGTACAATGAGCAGTTCTTC
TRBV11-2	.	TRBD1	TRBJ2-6	CASSSFRGQPPGANVLTF	TGTGCCAGCAGCTCCTTCAGGGGGCAGCCTCCTGGGGCCAACGTCCTGACTTTC
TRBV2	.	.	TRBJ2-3	CASSDEESALTDTQYF	TGTGCCAGCAGTGATGAGGAGTCCGCGCTCACAGATACGCAGTATTTT
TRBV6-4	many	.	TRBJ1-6	CASSSGVNSPLHF	TGTGCCAGCAGTTCAGGGGTAAATTCACCCCTCCACTTT
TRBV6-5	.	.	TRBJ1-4	CASRIGRNNEKLFF	TGTGCCAGCAGAATAGGGAGAAATAATGAAAAACTGTTTTTT
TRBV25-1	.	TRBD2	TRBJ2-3	CASSDQKSGREGTDTQYF	TGTGCCAGCAGTGATCAAAAATCGGGGAGGGAAGGCACAGATACGCAGTATTTT
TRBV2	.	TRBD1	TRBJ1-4	CASSPIDRGNEKLFF	TGTGCCAGCAGTCCAATTGACAGGGGGAATGAAAAACTGTTTTTT
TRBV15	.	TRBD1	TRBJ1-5	CATSSGWDRGSQPQHF	TGTGCCACCAGCAGTGGATGGGACAGGGGAAGCCAGCCCCAGCATTTT
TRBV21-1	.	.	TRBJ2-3	CASSKVATGWVTDTQYF	TGTGCCAGCAGCAAAGTCGCTACGGGATGGGTTACAGATACGCAGTATTTT
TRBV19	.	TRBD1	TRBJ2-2	CASSATGGWTGELFF	TGTGCCAGTAGTGCTACAGGGGGCTGGACCGGGGAGCTGTTTTTT
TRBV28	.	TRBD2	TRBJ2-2	CASSFVRAGGSFGELFF	TGTGCCAGCAGTTTCGTAAGGGCGGGAGGGAGTTTCGGGGAGCTGTTTTTT
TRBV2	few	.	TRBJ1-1	CASSVHGSGVTEAFF	TGTGCCAGCAGTGTCCATGGGTCAGGGGTCACTGAAGCTTTCTTT
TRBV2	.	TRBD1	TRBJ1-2	CASSGTGLNGYTF	TGTGCCAGCAGTGGGACAGGACTGAACGGCTACACCTTC
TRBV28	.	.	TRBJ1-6	CASNMGALMPLHF	TGTGCCAGCAATATGGGGGCGCTAATGCCCCTCCACTTT
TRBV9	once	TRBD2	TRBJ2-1	CASSGREGNEQFF	TGTGCCTCCTCAGGGCGGGAGGGGAATGAGCAGTTCTTC
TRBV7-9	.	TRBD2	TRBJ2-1	CASSLAPGTSTYEQFF	TGTGCCAGCAGTCTAGCCCCCGGGACTAGCACATATGAGCAGTTCTTC
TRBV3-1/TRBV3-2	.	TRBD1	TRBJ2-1	CASKRTGGEYEQFF	TGTGCCAGCAAGAGGACAGGGGGCGAATATGAGCAGTTCTTC